One and the same sample provided the 26 T cell receptor beta chains below, sequenced in a study of T cells after posttransplantation cyclophosphamide. Controls had myeloablative marrow grafts with methotrexate and calcineurin inhibitor, sampled at 1 year. Sequencing used immunoSEQ multiplex PCR; TCRdb keeps in-frame clones, though not all of them. The sample lists about 22,000 clones, 89% occurring once. The starting material was PBMCs, obtained after an allogeneic stem cell transplant with a calcineurin inhibitor and methotrexate. The receptors here all came from a female patient in her 50s who received an allogeneic stem cell transplant from an unrelated donor, was CMV-positive, and had chronic GVHD only. Some T cells may originate from the graft donor.

The rearrangement joins TRBV11-3 to TRBJ2-7; 7 bases agree with TRBD2. The length of the CDR3 is 15 residues. The junction had 6 bases not matched to a gene; V was cut back by 1 base and J by 3 bases. The V gene's germline CDR1 is SGHNT and CDR2 YENEEA. In DNA form, the CDR3 reads TGTGCCAGCAGCTTAGGGGGAGGGCCAAACTACGAGCAGTACTTC. It codes for CASSLGGGPNYEQYF.

This clone was recorded only once. This chain uses TRBV9 with TRBJ2-2; 9 bases line up with TRBD2. The CDR3 runs 15 residues. Per germline, CDR1 SGDLS and CDR2 YYNGEE. V gave up 4 bases and J gave up 3 bases; unmatched junction bases: 4. The CDR3 loop is CASSPRLADTGELFF. In DNA, the CDR3 is TGTGCCAGCAGCCCCAGACTAGCGGACACCGGGGAGCTGTTTTTT.

The chain uses TRBV9 and TRBJ2-7; 14 bases align to TRBD2. The CDR3 runs to 15 residues. Germline CDR1 SGDLS, CDR2 YYNGEE. Unmatched junction bases numbered 5, after V lost 2 bases and J lost 7 bases. Written as DNA, the CDR3 is TGTGCCAGCAGCGTGGGACTAGCGGGAGATGGGGAGCAGTACTTC. Amino acid sequence: CASSVGLAGDGEQYF.

The rearrangement joins TRBV5-1 to TRBJ2-7; 9 bases align to TRBD2. The CDR3 sequence is 14 residues long. Trimming at V came to 4 bases and at J to 2 bases, leaving 4 bases not matched to a gene. Per the germline V gene, CDR1 is SGHRS and CDR2 is YFSETQ. For the CDR3, the DNA is TGCGCCAGCAGCGGGGCTAGCGGGACCTACGAGCAGTACTTC. It codes for CASSGASGTYEQYF.

The gene calls are TRBV18 and TRBJ2-7, with TRBD2 identical over 7 bases. The CDR3 is made up of 15 amino acids. The germline CDR1 and CDR2 sequences are KGHSH and LQKENI. V dropped 6 bases and J dropped 2; count of bases not matched to a gene: 10. Here the CDR3 reads CASSQEPSGAYEQYF. The CDR3 region has the DNA TGTGCCAGCTCCCAAGAACCTAGCGGTGCCTACGAGCAGTACTTC.

V usage is TRBV19 and J usage is TRBJ2-1, with 11 bases fitting TRBD2. Per germline, CDR1 LNHDA and CDR2 SQIVND (reference sequence). The V gene end was trimmed by 1 base and the J gene end by 7 bases; junction bases not matched to a gene: 6. This CDR3 has 16 amino acids. The CDR3: CASSIATSGVVNEQFF. The DNA of the CDR3 is TGTGCCAGTAGTATAGCGACTAGCGGGGTGGTTAATGAGCAGTTCTTC.

The chain has TRBV6-5 and TRBJ1-2, with 9 bases aligning to TRBD1. The CDR3 has 15 residues. CDR1 and CDR2 from the germline V gene are MNHEY and SVGAGI. The junction had 8 bases not matched to a gene; V was cut back by 8 bases and J by 1 base. The CDR3 spells CASYRGPTVNYGYTF. In DNA, the CDR3 is TGTGCCAGCTACAGGGGGCCAACCGTTAACTATGGCTACACCTTC.

This rearrangement joins TRBV6-1 to TRBJ2-7, with TRBD2 matching over 11 bases. J was trimmed by 5 bases and V by 6 bases; bases with no gene match: 9. Germline CDR1 MNHNS, CDR2 SASEGT. The CDR3 is 15 amino acids. The CDR3 nucleotides read TGTGCCAGCAGATCTAGCGGGAGGCCTCTCAACGAGCAGTACTTC. It is translated as CASRSSGRPLNEQYF.

This clone was seen a handful of times. The chain uses TRBV7-2 and TRBJ2-3, with TRBD2 identical over 7 bases. The CDR3 consists of 16 residues. The J segment lost 4 bases and the V segment lost 1 base, leaving 8 bases of the junction unmatched. CDR1 and CDR2 from the germline V gene are SGHTA and FQGNSA. CDR3 protein: CASSLVTGGPPDTQYF. The CDR3 region has the DNA TGTGCCAGCAGCTTAGTTACGGGAGGCCCCCCAGATACGCAGTATTTT.

This clone was seen only once. The J gene is TRBJ2-7, the V gene TRBV6-5; TRBD1 might be the D (5 bases). With 6 bases removed from V and 3 bases from J, the gap between germline ends came to 9 bases. The germline gives CDR1 MNHEY, CDR2 SVGAGI. This CDR3 spans 12 amino acids. The CDR3 DNA reads as TGTGCCAGCAGCGCCGACAGCTACGAGCAGTACTTC. This translates into CASSADSYEQYF.

The chain combines TRBV6-6 with TRBJ2-7; D might be TRBD1 (8 bases). This CDR3 region has 14 residues. Germline-derived CDR1 and CDR2 are MNHNY and SVGAGI (reference sequence). V was pared by 4 bases and J by 2 bases, with 12 bases between. CDR3 amino acids: CASSLTGGAYEQYF. The CDR3 DNA reads TGTGCCAGCAGTTTAACAGGGGGGGCCTACGAGCAGTACTTC.

The chain couples TRBV19 to TRBJ1-6, with unresolved D. CDR1 is LNHDA and CDR2 is SQIVND in the germline V gene (reference sequence). This CDR3 contains 14 residues. V was trimmed by 6 bases and J by 5 bases, leaving 11 bases between them. In nucleotides, the CDR3 is TGTGCCAGTAGAGGCGGGCTAAATAATTCACCCCTCCACTTT. Amino acid sequence: CASRGGLNNSPLHF.

J is TRBJ2-3 and V is TRBV4-2; no clear D gene. CDR1 is LGHNA and CDR2 is YNFKEQ in the germline V gene. This CDR3 contains 11 residues. The V end was cut by 6 bases, the J end by 6 bases, with 7 bases between. The CDR3 DNA follows: TGTGCCAGCAGTAACAAGGATACGCAGTATTTT. Amino acid sequence: CASSNKDTQYF.

The chain couples TRBV2 to TRBJ2-2; 9 nucleotides agree with TRBD1. Germline V gene lookup returns CDR1 SNHLY and CDR2 FYNNEI. Trimming removed 6 bases from V and 4 bases from J; junction bases left unmatched: 6. This CDR3 comprises 15 residues. This CDR3 reads CASRGTGSGTGELFF. The CDR3 DNA reads as TGTGCCAGCAGAGGGACAGGGTCTGGCACCGGGGAGCTGTTTTTT.

This chain uses TRBV9 with TRBJ2-1; possibly TRBD2 for D (6 bases). With 4 bases removed from V and 5 bases from J, the gap between germline ends came to 10 bases. There are 13 residues in the CDR3. Germline CDR1 is SGDLS and CDR2 is YYNGEE. CDR3 residues: CASSTRGDNEQFF. Written as DNA, the CDR3 is TGTGCCAGCAGCACACGCGGGGACAATGAGCAGTTCTTC.

This clone is a singleton in its sample. V gene TRBV27 combines with J gene TRBJ1-3; perhaps TRBD1 as D (5 bases). Germline CDR1 reads MNHEY; CDR2 reads SMNVEV (reference sequence). This CDR3 is built from 14 residues. V lost 4 bases to trimming and J lost 4 bases, with 11 bases between them. This chain's CDR3 is CASSSPRQGNTIYF. DNA for the CDR3: TGTGCCAGCAGTTCCCCCAGACAGGGAAACACCATATATTTT.

The genes are TRBV10-3 and TRBJ2-1; a weak D match, TRBD2 (6 bases). The CDR3 covers 15 residues. The germline CDR1 and CDR2 sequences are ENHRY and SYGVKD. The V gene lost 6 bases and the J gene lost 5 bases, with 17 bases spanning the gap. The CDR3 sequence: CAIRDRDFENNEQFF. The CDR3 DNA is TGTGCCATCAGAGACCGGGACTTCGAGAACAATGAGCAGTTCTTC.

The CDR3 here is CASSIVQTYGYTF. The CDR3 coding sequence is TGTGCCAGTAGTATAGTACAGACCTATGGCTACACCTTC. J is TRBJ1-2 and V is TRBV19; D is unresolved. The V gene lost 1 base and the J gene lost 4 bases, with 7 bases spanning the gap. Germline CDR1 reads LNHDA; CDR2 reads SQIVND (reference sequence). This CDR3 spans 13 amino acids.

The chain joins TRBV15 to TRBJ1-2; the D is unclear. Germline-derived CDR1 and CDR2 are LNHNV and YYDKDF (reference sequence). The CDR3 length is 15 residues. V shed 1 base and J shed 3 bases, with 12 bases lying between them. Here the CDR3 reads CATSRVGRLDYGYTF. The CDR3 bases are TGTGCCACCAGCAGAGTAGGCAGACTAGACTATGGCTACACCTTC.

The rearrangement links TRBV6-1 to TRBJ1-5; possibly TRBD1 for D (5 bases). The CDR3 runs to 17 residues. V was shortened by 4 bases and J by 6 bases, with 22 bases between the two germline ends. Germline CDR1 and CDR2: MNHNS and SASEGT. CDR3 residues: CASSALTGSWGGQPQHF. CDR3 in DNA: TGTGCCAGCAGTGCCCTCACCGGGAGCTGGGGCGGTCAGCCCCAGCATTTT.

The genes are TRBV13 and TRBJ2-3, with D unresolved. The CDR3 length is 13 residues. Trimming cost V 4 bases and J 6 bases, with 11 bases left between them. The germline V gene has CDR1 PRHDT and CDR2 FYEKMQ (reference sequence). CDR3 sequence: CASSSLSLDTQYF. DNA for the CDR3: TGTGCCAGCAGCTCCTTGAGTCTCGATACGCAGTATTTT.

On this clone: Sequence at one end of the junction differs from germline and may be a read error. The gene calls are TRBV5-1 and TRBJ2-1; 12 bases fit TRBD2. Germline V gene lookup returns CDR1 SGHRS and CDR2 YFSETQ. This CDR3 comprises 15 residues. CDR3 in amino acids: CASSLTSGGYNGQFF. Written as DNA, the CDR3 is TGCGCCAGCAGCTTGACTAGCGGGGGGTACAATGGGCAGTTCTTC.

This clone has a single count. V usage is TRBV5-1 and J usage is TRBJ1-6; D is perhaps TRBD1 (5 bases). V lost 2 bases and J lost 9, with 9 bases in between. The germline gives CDR1 SGHRS, CDR2 YFSETQ. The CDR3 length is 13 residues. The CDR3 bases are TGCGCCAGCAGCTTCGGGGGTAGTTCACCCCTCCACTTT. It specifies CASSFGGSSPLHF.

This sequence joins TRBV7-2 and TRBJ2-1; D unresolved. CDR1 and CDR2 (germline): SGHTA, FQGNSA. The ends were cut back, 10 bases at V and 0 bases at J, with 10 bases in the middle. The CDR3 has 13 residues. The CDR3 sequence is CAIGPRSYNEQFF. CDR3 nucleotide sequence: TGTGCCATTGGGCCCCGCTCCTACAATGAGCAGTTCTTC.

The chain employs TRBV14 and TRBJ2-2, with 14 bases lining up with TRBD2. Germline values: CDR1 SGHDN, CDR2 FVKESK. J was trimmed by 0 bases and V by 4 bases; bases with no gene match: 7. This CDR3 has 19 amino acids. In nucleotides, the CDR3 is TGTGCCAGCAGCCCCACGAAGGGACTAGCGGGAGCGAACACCGGGGAGCTGTTTTTT. The encoded protein is CASSPTKGLAGANTGELFF.

This sequence joins TRBV4-3 and TRBJ2-7; 12 nucleotides align to TRBD2. There are 19 residues in the CDR3. Germline assignment: CDR1 LGHNA and CDR2 YSLEER. The V gene end was trimmed by 1 base and the J gene end by 2 bases; junction bases not matched to a gene: 12. CDR3 nucleotide sequence: TGCGCCAGCAGCCAAGTCACCCAGACTAGCGGGAGTGGGCCCTACGAGCAGTACTTC. It encodes CASSQVTQTSGSGPYEQYF.